This T cell receptor (beta chain) was profiled in a study of blood T cell repertoires in COVID-19. About the study: Spain, Italy and the United States supplied samples that represented acute and convalescent COVID-19.

Germline loops: CDR1 SGHNT, CDR2 YYREEE (reference sequence). V lost 1 base, J lost 4 bases, and 6 bases stayed unmatched. The CDR3 covers 16 residues. Assay used: immunoSEQ multiplex PCR; TCRdb lists only in-frame clones, some missing. The sample includes 200,000 to 300,000 clones, 70% to 85% of them seen just once. This clone was counted a few times. The sequencing sample was made of peripheral blood. The sequence came from a man aged 35 to 55 who had recovered from COVID-19. V and J are TRBV5-4 and TRBJ2-1, with TRBD2 identical over 9 bases. The CDR3 sequence is CASSLSSGALYNEQFF. CDR3 nucleotide sequence: TGTGCCAGCAGCTTGTCTAGCGGGGCCCTTTACAATGAGCAGTTCTTC.